Included here is one T cell receptor beta chain sequence, with context. This sample was taken from a study of cytomegalovirus exposure and HLA in healthy donors. Study-wide background: Some 87 million unique TCRs from HLA-typed donors were held in an early release of data.

The PCR ran on 60 Vbeta and 13 Jbeta primers. Repertoires were generated with immunoSEQ multiplex PCR, while TCRdb's copy carries only in-frame clones and drops some. The sample shows roughly 160,000 clones, over 75% of them seen only once. From germline, CDR1 is MNHNS and CDR2 SASEGT. Trimming cost V 6 bases and J 10 bases, with 10 bases left between them. This CDR3 spans 12 amino acids. The receptor was isolated from a man aged 18 to 29 in good health and CMV-seropositive. The V and J genes are TRBV6-1 and TRBJ1-6; D not certain. The sample comprised PBMCs. CDR3 sequence: CASSLPVSPLHF. The CDR3, as DNA: TGTGCCAGCAGCCTTCCGGTGTCACCCCTCCACTTT.